The clone carrying this T cell receptor beta chain was counted at least ten times. TCRdb re-called clones from the PCR reads using MiXCR. This table holds tens of thousands of clones, over 15% found once. The entry originates in a study of metastatic and nonmetastatic thyroid tumors. All patients reached thyroid surgery having received no treatment beforehand. This CDR3 comprises 13 residues. Trimming took 4 bases from V and 6 from J; bases not matched to a gene: 3. CDR1 ENHRY and CDR2 SYGVKD come from the germline V gene. The receptor's source is a male donor with papillary thyroid cancer or a benign thyroid nodule (not recorded which). Some clones in this sample may be carry-over from other donors' samples. The chain employs TRBV10-3 and TRBJ1-2; TRBD1 matches 9 bases. Sequencing was performed on blood. The CDR3 loop reads CAISGQGEDGYTF. As DNA, the CDR3 is TGTGCCATCAGTGGACAGGGGGAGGATGGCTACACCTTC.